This T cell receptor beta chain was documented in a study of post-analysis software for immune sequencing data. This clonotype was seen once. Antigen specificity is unknown. In germline, CDR1 is SGHRS, CDR2 YFSETQ. Between the trimmed V and J ends, which lost 3 bases and 8 bases, there was a span of 15 bases. This CDR3 region has 13 residues. Whole-study findings and limits: Patients used a few TRBV segments, including TRBV5-6, TRBV5-1 and TRBV20-1, more often than controls. People with multiple sclerosis had a significantly lower normalized Chao1 diversity than controls did.

Presence of unique molecular identifiers characterized the TCR beta cDNA libraries. MiXCR was run by TCRdb on the PCR reads, yielding one entry per CDR3 protein. The sample yields 450,000 to 700,000 distinct CDR3 sequences, roughly 40% seen once. This chain links TRBV5-1 with TRBJ2-7; a possible D gene is TRBD2 (6 bases). The sample consisted of blood. This sequence was found in a girl between 5 and 17 years old with multiple sclerosis. CDR3 loop: CASSSLRGSQQYF. The CDR3 bases are TGCGCCAGCAGCTCGTTACGGGGGTCTCAGCAGTACTTC.